This is a list of T cell receptor beta chains from one sample in a study of patients and donors after allogeneic stem cell transplantation. TCRdb called the RT-PCR reads again in MiXCR, with one record for every CDR3 protein. Among under 200,000 distinct CDR3 sequences listed, approximately 30% were seen once. Input material: blood, either unsorted or a sorted T cell fraction (not recorded which). The receptors here all came from a human donor who was either an allogeneic HSCT recipient or a stem cell or donor lymphocyte infusion donor (not recorded which). It is not recorded whose cells these are; they may come from a transplant donor. The CDR3 runs from the conserved cysteine through the conserved F or W.

v_call cdr3_aa
TRBV11-1 CASSISGTSVSYEQYF
TRBV5-1 CASSSRTGETDTQYF
TRBV5-1 CASSPGLAGGARETQYF
TRBV10-2 CASSNRGVQPQHF
TRBV5-1 CASSLAPGTGYTDTQYF
TRBV7-6 CASSLALTGSSYNEQFF
TRBV5-1 CASSLYLDQPQHF
TRBV25-1 CASSEPGGLDYEQYF
TRBV20-1 CSATGLLSYEQYF
TRBV15 CATSRESPGSLGGYTF
TRBV7-9 CASSLVTPGDTQYF
TRBV12-3/TRBV12-4 CASSFLLAGANEQFF
TRBV12-3/TRBV12-4 CASSLGQGRGETQYF
TRBV12-3/TRBV12-4 CASSSPGQGIYEQYF
TRBV6-5 CASSYVREVQETQYF
TRBV18 CASSPRTGGSNQPQHF
TRBV7-9 CASSLPQGKETQYF
TRBV7-9 CASSLGAGTGFPYEQYF
TRBV7-9 CASRPPAGLAGSYNEQFF
TRBV20-1 CSARVAGGNEKLFF
TRBV5-1 CASSPDSGYGYTF
TRBV20-1 CSARDLRQGTWSSYNEQFF
TRBV6-6 CASNRDIAFEKLFF
TRBV3-1 CASSQGQGTPSPLHF
TRBV5-1 CASSLGQGARNEQFF
TRBV15 CATSGHSLGTVNQPQHF
TRBV12-3/TRBV12-4 CASRRAPGVVGELFF
TRBV29-1 CSVQQFSGNTIYF
TRBV5-6 CASSFRGAKNIQYF
TRBV12-3/TRBV12-4 CASSSQGTYEQYF
TRBV29-1 CSVPTGDTEAFF